A selection of T cell receptor beta chains follows, all from one sample in a study of graft-versus-host responses after intestinal transplantation. Clones were sequenced by immunoSEQ multiplex PCR, and TCRdb holds only the in-frame ones, with some missing. The sample consists of over 45,000 clones, roughly 90% of them appearing once. The specimen comprised PBMCs, sampled 26 days after transplant. These receptors all come from a human patient who received an intestinal transplant, so some T cells may come from the graft donor. CDR3s include the opening cysteine and the closing phenylalanine or tryptophan. The order of the fields is J gene, clone size, V gene, D gene, CDR3 protein, CDR3 DNA. A D gene is named only where the DNA matches it firmly. Only part of the rows carry a size: once, few, many, or a class if the clone is expanded.

j_call: TRBJ2-1; clone_size: .; v_call: TRBV19; d_call: TRBD2; cdr3_aa: CASSVLAGNEQFF; cdr3_nt: TGTGCCAGTAGTGTACTAGCGGGCAATGAGCAGTTCTTC
j_call: TRBJ2-1; clone_size: once; v_call: TRBV4-2; d_call: .; cdr3_aa: CASSQDRVAEQFF; cdr3_nt: TGTGCCAGCAGCCAAGATAGAGTAGCGGAGCAGTTCTTC
j_call: TRBJ2-3; clone_size: .; v_call: TRBV9; d_call: .; cdr3_aa: CASSVSTSTDTQYF; cdr3_nt: TGTGCCAGCAGCGTTTCGACTAGCACAGATACGCAGTATTTT
j_call: TRBJ1-3; clone_size: .; v_call: TRBV18; d_call: TRBD1; cdr3_aa: CASSSGTGGSGNTIYF; cdr3_nt: TGTGCCAGCTCATCCGGGACAGGGGGTTCTGGAAACACCATATATTTT
j_call: TRBJ2-3; clone_size: .; v_call: TRBV4-2; d_call: TRBD2; cdr3_aa: CASSPDSTSGGSTDSTDTQYF; cdr3_nt: TGTGCCAGCAGCCCCGACTCGACTAGCGGGGGGTCGACGGATTCCACAGATACGCAGTATTTT
j_call: TRBJ2-5; clone_size: .; v_call: TRBV15; d_call: TRBD1; cdr3_aa: CATSSWDRGVQETQYF; cdr3_nt: TGTGCCACCAGCAGCTGGGACAGGGGTGTTCAAGAGACCCAGTACTTC
j_call: TRBJ2-5; clone_size: .; v_call: TRBV27; d_call: TRBD1; cdr3_aa: CASSLDRGRGETQYF; cdr3_nt: TGTGCCAGCAGTTTGGACAGGGGCCGGGGGGAGACCCAGTACTTC
j_call: TRBJ2-3; clone_size: .; v_call: TRBV6-5; d_call: TRBD2; cdr3_aa: CASSQGLARTDTQYF; cdr3_nt: TGTGCCAGCAGTCAGGGACTAGCTCGCACAGATACGCAGTATTTT
j_call: TRBJ2-2; clone_size: .; v_call: TRBV6-1; d_call: .; cdr3_aa: CASIVTGELFF; cdr3_nt: TGTGCCAGCATAGTTACCGGGGAGCTGTTTTTT
j_call: TRBJ1-4; clone_size: .; v_call: TRBV12-2; d_call: .; cdr3_aa: CDPGGGVGTTNEKLFF; cdr3_nt: TGTGACCCGGGGGGGGGCGTGGGTACAACTAATGAAAAACTGTTTTTT
j_call: TRBJ1-2; clone_size: few; v_call: TRBV5-6; d_call: TRBD1; cdr3_aa: CASSWGQDLSGYTF; cdr3_nt: TGTGCCAGCAGCTGGGGACAGGACTTGAGTGGCTACACCTTC
j_call: TRBJ2-1; clone_size: .; v_call: TRBV7-3; d_call: TRBD2; cdr3_aa: CASSDGTSGSNEQFF; cdr3_nt: TGTGCCAGCAGCGACGGGACTAGCGGTTCCAATGAGCAGTTCTTC
j_call: TRBJ2-1; clone_size: .; v_call: TRBV7-6; d_call: TRBD2; cdr3_aa: CASSRTGGDYNEQFF; cdr3_nt: TGTGCCAGCAGCCGAACGGGGGGGGACTACAATGAGCAGTTCTTC
j_call: TRBJ2-5; clone_size: .; v_call: TRBV7-9; d_call: .; cdr3_aa: CASSLRGGEQETQYF; cdr3_nt: TGTGCCAGCAGCTTAAGGGGGGGGGAGCAAGAGACCCAGTACTTC
j_call: TRBJ1-2; clone_size: .; v_call: TRBV5-1; d_call: .; cdr3_aa: CASSLKGVYGYTF; cdr3_nt: TGCGCCAGCAGCTTAAAAGGGGTCTATGGCTACACCTTC
j_call: TRBJ2-7; clone_size: .; v_call: TRBV27; d_call: TRBD1; cdr3_aa: CASSLSRRQGASYEQYF; cdr3_nt: TGTGCCAGCAGTTTGTCCCGTCGACAGGGGGCCTCCTACGAGCAGTACTTC
j_call: TRBJ2-5; clone_size: .; v_call: TRBV7-3; d_call: TRBD2; cdr3_aa: CASSLAGGGAETQYF; cdr3_nt: TGTGCCAGCAGCTTGGCTGGCGGGGGGGCTGAGACCCAGTACTTC
j_call: TRBJ1-1; clone_size: .; v_call: TRBV14; d_call: TRBD1; cdr3_aa: CASSARQGRNTEAFF; cdr3_nt: TGTGCCAGCAGCGCCAGACAGGGGCGGAACACTGAAGCTTTCTTT
j_call: TRBJ2-1; clone_size: .; v_call: TRBV9; d_call: TRBD1; cdr3_aa: CASSVGHDRVTYNEQFF; cdr3_nt: TGTGCCAGCAGCGTAGGACACGACAGGGTCACCTACAATGAGCAGTTCTTC
j_call: TRBJ2-1; clone_size: .; v_call: TRBV7-9; d_call: .; cdr3_aa: CASSGIRQTYYNEQFF; cdr3_nt: TGTGCCAGCAGCGGGATCCGACAGACTTACTACAATGAGCAGTTCTTC
j_call: TRBJ1-2; clone_size: .; v_call: TRBV11-2; d_call: .; cdr3_aa: CASSFQTVWDGYTF; cdr3_nt: TGTGCCAGCAGCTTCCAGACAGTTTGGGATGGCTACACCTTC
j_call: TRBJ1-5; clone_size: once; v_call: TRBV25-1; d_call: .; cdr3_aa: CASSEGKGTRAEEPQHF; cdr3_nt: TGTGCCAGCAGTGAAGGAAAAGGGACAAGGGCGGAAGAGCCCCAGCATTTT
j_call: TRBJ2-7; clone_size: .; v_call: TRBV2; d_call: TRBD1; cdr3_aa: CAVRTGSYEQYF; cdr3_nt: TGTGCCGTAAGGACAGGTTCCTACGAGCAGTACTTC
j_call: TRBJ1-2; clone_size: .; v_call: TRBV7-9; d_call: .; cdr3_aa: CASSAEPLNRNYGYTF; cdr3_nt: TGTGCCAGCAGCGCCGAACCCCTCAACAGAAACTATGGCTACACCTTC
j_call: TRBJ2-1; clone_size: .; v_call: TRBV6-6; d_call: .; cdr3_aa: CASSPGLSSYNEQFF; cdr3_nt: TGTGCCAGCAGTCCTGGACTCAGCTCCTACAATGAGCAGTTCTTC
j_call: TRBJ1-5; clone_size: .; v_call: TRBV19; d_call: .; cdr3_aa: CASSLVRVLSNQPQHF; cdr3_nt: TGTGCCAGTAGTTTGGTCAGGGTGCTTAGCAATCAGCCCCAGCATTTT
j_call: TRBJ2-7; clone_size: .; v_call: TRBV7-6; d_call: TRBD2; cdr3_aa: CASSQAGGGYEQYF; cdr3_nt: TGTGCCAGCAGCCAGGCGGGAGGTGGCTACGAGCAGTACTTC
j_call: TRBJ2-7; clone_size: .; v_call: TRBV5-1; d_call: .; cdr3_aa: CASSLTSAGTYEQYF; cdr3_nt: TGCGCCAGCAGCTTGACTTCGGCGGGGACCTACGAGCAGTACTTC
j_call: TRBJ1-1; clone_size: .; v_call: TRBV4-1; d_call: .; cdr3_aa: CASSQEPTGPTEAFF; cdr3_nt: TGCGCCAGCAGCCAAGAGCCCACAGGGCCAACTGAAGCTTTCTTT
j_call: TRBJ2-3; clone_size: .; v_call: TRBV7-2; d_call: TRBD2; cdr3_aa: CASSLERGTYTDTQYF; cdr3_nt: TGTGCCAGCAGCTTAGAGCGGGGGACATACACAGATACGCAGTATTTT
j_call: TRBJ2-1; clone_size: .; v_call: TRBV7-2; d_call: .; cdr3_aa: CASSGQISEQFF; cdr3_nt: TGTGCCAGCAGCGGACAGATTAGTGAGCAGTTCTTC
j_call: TRBJ2-3; clone_size: .; v_call: TRBV29-1; d_call: .; cdr3_aa: CSVDTVSRLSTDTQYF; cdr3_nt: TGCAGCGTTGATACCGTCTCCAGGCTCAGCACAGATACGCAGTATTTT
j_call: TRBJ2-1; clone_size: .; v_call: TRBV29-1; d_call: .; cdr3_aa: CSVEDQGTGYNEQFF; cdr3_nt: TGCAGCGTTGAAGATCAAGGGACTGGTTACAATGAGCAGTTCTTC
j_call: TRBJ2-7; clone_size: .; v_call: TRBV7-3; d_call: .; cdr3_aa: CASSRNGGSDEQYF; cdr3_nt: TGTGCCAGCAGCCGAAACGGAGGGAGCGACGAGCAGTACTTC
j_call: TRBJ1-2; clone_size: .; v_call: TRBV5-6; d_call: .; cdr3_aa: CASSPRGANYGYTF; cdr3_nt: TGTGCCAGCAGCCCGCGGGGAGCTAACTATGGCTACACCTTC
j_call: TRBJ1-6; clone_size: .; v_call: TRBV6-5; d_call: TRBD1; cdr3_aa: CASSATGDNSPLHF; cdr3_nt: TGTGCCAGCAGTGCTACAGGGGATAATTCACCCCTCCACTTT
j_call: TRBJ1-1; clone_size: .; v_call: TRBV28; d_call: .; cdr3_aa: CASSLGGSNTEAFF; cdr3_nt: TGTGCCAGCAGTTTAGGGGGGTCTAACACTGAAGCTTTCTTT
j_call: TRBJ2-1; clone_size: .; v_call: TRBV27; d_call: TRBD2; cdr3_aa: CASSLRLAGENEQFF; cdr3_nt: TGTGCCAGCAGTTTGCGGCTAGCGGGTGAAAATGAGCAGTTCTTC
j_call: TRBJ1-1; clone_size: few; v_call: TRBV27; d_call: TRBD1; cdr3_aa: CASRADRGWTEAFF; cdr3_nt: TGTGCCAGCAGGGCTGACAGGGGATGGACTGAAGCTTTCTTT
j_call: TRBJ2-2; clone_size: .; v_call: TRBV5-4; d_call: .; cdr3_aa: CASSLGGSLSNTGELFF; cdr3_nt: TGTGCCAGCAGCTTGGGAGGGAGTCTTTCAAACACCGGGGAGCTGTTTTTT
j_call: TRBJ1-6; clone_size: .; v_call: TRBV5-4; d_call: TRBD1; cdr3_aa: CASSPGTGVASYNSPLHF; cdr3_nt: TGTGCCAGCAGCCCCGGGACAGGGGTTGCCTCCTATAATTCACCCCTCCACTTT
j_call: TRBJ2-1; clone_size: .; v_call: TRBV11-1; d_call: TRBD2; cdr3_aa: CASRSLGLAGGLVGNEQFF; cdr3_nt: TGTGCCAGCAGATCTCTCGGACTAGCGGGGGGCCTGGTGGGGAATGAGCAGTTCTTC
j_call: TRBJ1-3; clone_size: few; v_call: TRBV7-8; d_call: .; cdr3_aa: CASSNTESGNTIYF; cdr3_nt: TGTGCCAGCAGCAACACAGAGTCCGGAAACACCATATATTTT
j_call: TRBJ2-5; clone_size: once; v_call: TRBV2; d_call: TRBD2; cdr3_aa: CASSEWALAGIETQYF; cdr3_nt: TGTGCCAGCAGTGAATGGGCTCTAGCGGGGATAGAGACCCAGTACTTC
j_call: TRBJ1-2; clone_size: .; v_call: TRBV21-1; d_call: .; cdr3_aa: CARKIRTDRQIGYTF; cdr3_nt: TGTGCCAGAAAGATACGTACGGACAGACAAATCGGCTACACCTTC
j_call: TRBJ1-2; clone_size: .; v_call: TRBV25-1; d_call: .; cdr3_aa: CASSAGSVSGYTF; cdr3_nt: TGTGCCAGCAGTGCAGGGTCCGTCAGTGGCTACACCTTC
j_call: TRBJ1-3; clone_size: .; v_call: TRBV6-5; d_call: TRBD1; cdr3_aa: CASGTGYLDTIYF; cdr3_nt: TGTGCCAGTGGGACAGGGTACTTGGACACCATATATTTT
j_call: TRBJ1-5; clone_size: .; v_call: TRBV5-5; d_call: .; cdr3_aa: CASSPFWTDYSSNQPQHF; cdr3_nt: TGTGCCAGCAGCCCCTTCTGGACAGATTACTCTAGCAATCAGCCCCAGCATTTT
j_call: TRBJ2-1; clone_size: .; v_call: TRBV28; d_call: .; cdr3_aa: CASSLFGQLNEQFF; cdr3_nt: TGTGCCAGCAGTTTATTCGGACAGTTGAATGAGCAGTTCTTC
j_call: TRBJ2-2; clone_size: .; v_call: TRBV5-1; d_call: TRBD2; cdr3_aa: CASSFQLAGGPDTGELFF; cdr3_nt: TGCGCCAGCAGCTTCCAGCTAGCGGGGGGGCCCGACACCGGGGAGCTGTTTTTT
j_call: TRBJ2-1; clone_size: .; v_call: TRBV19; d_call: TRBD2; cdr3_aa: CASSIDLAGENYNEQFF; cdr3_nt: TGTGCCAGTAGTATAGACCTAGCGGGGGAGAATTACAATGAGCAGTTCTTC